The entry that follows covers one T cell receptor (beta chain) sequence. The antigen is not known. This record belongs to a study of T cells in Graves' hyperthyroidism and ophthalmopathy. Study as a whole: Peripheral blood was collected at initial diagnosis, before any treatment.

There were TCR beta CDR3 regions amplified from RNA transcripts. The TCR CDR3 first-round RT-PCR relied on the HTBI primer set. Using its own MiXCR run on the multiplex PCR reads, TCRdb lists one record per CDR3 protein. The sample shows 700,000 or so distinct CDR3 sequences, roughly 15% of them seen only once. The CDR3 is 16 residues long. The ends were cut back, 4 bases at V and 9 bases at J, with 24 bases in the middle. Germline values: CDR1 SGHVS, CDR2 FNYEAQ. From approximately 9.3 ml of fresh peripheral blood, PBMCs were isolated. Study observations and caveats: Stable hyperthyroidism and ophthalmopathy were separated using 13 V-J signatures. Blood samples included most of the expanded thyroid clonotypes exceeding 0.001.

What was sequenced was blood. The chain combines TRBV7-6 with TRBJ2-5; tentatively, D is TRBD2 (5 bases). The source is a man aged 18 to 30 with Graves' hyperthyroidism. CDR3 in amino acids: CASSSIATGPRRAQYF. The CDR3 DNA follows: TGTGCCAGCAGCTCAATCGCGACCGGGCCCCGGCGGGCCCAGTACTTC.